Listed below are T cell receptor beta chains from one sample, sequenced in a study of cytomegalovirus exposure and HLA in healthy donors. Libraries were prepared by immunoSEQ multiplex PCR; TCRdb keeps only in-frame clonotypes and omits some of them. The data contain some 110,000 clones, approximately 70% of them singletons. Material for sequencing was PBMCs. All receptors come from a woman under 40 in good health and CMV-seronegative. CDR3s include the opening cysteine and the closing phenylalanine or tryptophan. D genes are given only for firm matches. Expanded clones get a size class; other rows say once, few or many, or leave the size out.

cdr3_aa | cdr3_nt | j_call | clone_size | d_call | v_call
CSVRQALDQPQHF | TGCAGCGTTCGACAGGCCTTAGATCAGCCCCAGCATTTT | TRBJ1-5 | . | . | TRBV29-1
CASSPQTGVNEKLFF | TGTGCCAGCAGCCCGCAGACAGGAGTAAATGAAAAACTGTTTTTT | TRBJ1-4 | . | . | TRBV9
CASSLESGRRETQYF | TGTGCCAGCAGCTTAGAGAGCGGGAGACGGGAGACCCAGTACTTC | TRBJ2-5 | . | TRBD2 | TRBV7-2
CASSPTEDGGIYNEQFF | TGTGCCAGCAGCCCGACGGAGGACGGAGGAATTTACAATGAGCAGTTCTTC | TRBJ2-1 | . | . | TRBV14
CASSLASGGHQPQHF | TGTGCCAGCAGCTTAGCTTCAGGGGGCCATCAGCCCCAGCATTTT | TRBJ1-5 | . | TRBD1 | TRBV7-9
CASSETGFLDTGELFF | TGTGCCAGCAGCGAGACAGGGTTTTTGGACACCGGGGAGCTGTTTTTT | TRBJ2-2 | . | TRBD1 | TRBV5-5
CASSLKFGEEDEKLFF | TGCGCCAGCAGCTTGAAGTTCGGGGAAGAGGATGAAAAACTGTTTTTT | TRBJ1-4 | . | . | TRBV5-1
CASSSLSLEANTEAFF | TGCGCCAGCAGCTCATTGTCCCTCGAAGCGAACACTGAAGCTTTCTTT | TRBJ1-1 | . | . | TRBV5-1
CASSWGSSADEQFF | TGCGCCAGCAGCTGGGGTTCTAGCGCTGATGAGCAGTTCTTC | TRBJ2-1 | . | . | TRBV5-1
CASGRESYEKLFF | TGTGCCAGCGGACGGGAAAGTTATGAAAAACTGTTTTTT | TRBJ1-4 | few | . | TRBV28
CASSSGTGGLQPQHF | TGTGCCAGCAGCAGCGGGACAGGGGGCTTGCAGCCCCAGCATTTT | TRBJ1-5 | . | TRBD1 | TRBV7-2
CASSLGTVYEQYF | TGTGCCAGCAGTCTTGGGACAGTCTACGAGCAGTACTTC | TRBJ2-7 | . | TRBD1 | TRBV6-1
CASSTTGGSGNTIYF | TGCGCCAGCTCGACGACAGGGGGATCTGGAAACACCATATATTTT | TRBJ1-3 | few | TRBD1 | TRBV5-1
CAWSVRGTDTQYF | TGTGCCTGGAGTGTGCGGGGCACAGATACGCAGTATTTT | TRBJ2-3 | few | . | TRBV30
CASALDRGSYGYTF | TGCGCCAGCGCCCTGGACAGGGGGTCCTATGGCTACACCTTC | TRBJ1-2 | few | TRBD1 | TRBV4-1
CAWSVPPGTGVDEQYF | TGTGCCTGGAGTGTACCCCCCGGGACAGGGGTGGACGAGCAGTACTTC | TRBJ2-7 | . | TRBD1 | TRBV30
CASSHGTDRITDTQYF | TGCGCCAGCAGCCACGGGACTGATCGGATCACAGATACGCAGTATTTT | TRBJ2-3 | . | . | TRBV5-1